This T cell receptor (beta chain) was recorded in a study of cytomegalovirus exposure and HLA in healthy donors (dated by TCRdb to 2016 to 2017). Regarding the study in general: An earlier analysis of more than 550 of the donors reported 250 to 350 Gb of sequence data and 117 million unique TCR beta sequences obtained from approximately 180 million T cells. Roughly 320 gigabases of sequencing data and 91 million or so unique TCR sequences made up an early release that covered 500 to 650 HLA-typed donors. Of the 398 genotyped donors, about 80% fell in the genetic ancestry cluster associated with self-reported Caucasian donors. The aim of the study was to test whether cataloging public T cell receptors could identify signatures of past pathogen exposure. The study used immunosequencing to profile the T cell repertoires of some 600 subjects and linked those repertoires to cytomegalovirus serostatus. Along with the roughly 610-subject first cohort, a separate validation cohort of about 110 different subjects was used. The study combined high-throughput TCR immunosequencing, statistical association of individual TCRs with disease status, and machine learning to predict cytomegalovirus infection status. In a later analysis, previously published TCR beta repertoires from about 640 donors were re-analyzed and high-resolution HLA genotyping was added so that TCR occurrence patterns could be studied. The later analysis used no new phenotypic data to find candidate immune exposures, relying instead on TCR beta sequences and their occurrence across donors. An earlier analysis of 587 of the donors applied high-throughput TCR beta sequencing to assess whether each TCR beta V gene segment acted as functional or pseudogenic. Donor age, sex, ethnicity and CMV serostatus were compiled alongside the repertoire data. Genome-wide SNP genotypes for about 60% of the roughly 670 donors were used in a later genetic analysis, which treated that subset as a discovery cohort. All discovery cohort repertoires had been generated on a single sequencing platform. Both class I and class II loci were covered by HLA typing, at four-digit resolution. The number of donors typed differed by locus, with roughly 620-630 for A, B, C, DRB1 and DQB1, around 500 for DQA1, about 610 for DPA1, and under 490 for DPB1. Roughly five DR-DQ haplotypes were handled as single units for association and clustering, since linkage in the cohort was strong. On average, roughly 240,000 unique TCR beta nucleotide sequences were sequenced per donor among a few hundred genotyped donors of the cohort, with about 19% of those sequences being non-productive.

Germline trimming: 3 bases from V, 6 bases from J; junction bases outside gene matches: 8. Taken from the germline V gene, the CDR1 and CDR2 loops are MNHEY and SVGAGI. The CDR3, from cysteine to phenylalanine, totals 15 residues. The entry retains the CDR3 DNA only, 45 bases that are in frame from base 1. Library creation used the immunoSEQ multiplex PCR assay. A mixture of 60 forward primers for TCR Vbeta segments and 13 reverse primers for TCR Jbeta segments was used in the multiplex PCR. The CDR3 region of rearranged TCR beta genes was amplified from genomic DNA with a multiplex PCR assay. The Illumina HiSeq System was used to sequence the amplified TCR beta libraries as 87-base-pair reads. The paper's data handling went like this. A later analysis counted approximately 84 million unique TCR beta chains across the 550 to 750 repertoires, and 10 million to 12 million of these chains were shared by at least two donors. Raw reads were error-corrected and collapsed into unique sequences with a nearest-neighbor algorithm that merged closely related sequences to remove PCR and sequencing errors. Alignment of CDR3 sequences to IMGT reference sequences was used to assign V, D and J gene segments. For a sequence to be retained, at least a six-nucleotide match to both a V gene segment and a J gene segment was required. Rearrangements were called productive when the CDR3 lacked stop codons and stayed in frame with V and J; all others were non-productive. CDR3 was defined according to IMGT convention as the region running from the second conserved V-encoded cysteine to the conserved J-encoded phenylalanine. In an earlier analysis of roughly 610 of the donors, sequences lacking an unambiguous match to a single V gene segment were excluded. An earlier analysis of just under 600 of the donors called V segments functional above 56.7% productive rearrangements and segregating when the between-donor standard deviation exceeded 5%. A statistical classification framework was built for diagnosing cytomegalovirus status from the catalog of TCR beta chain sequences. V and J gene assignment, in a later analysis, came from comparing TCR nucleotide sequences with IMGT/GENE-DB human TR gene sequences. A later analysis assigned CDR3 sequences and most-parsimonious VDJ recombination scenarios with the TCRdist pipeline. In a later analysis, each TCR beta chain was defined by its CDR3 amino acid sequence together with its V-gene family, and reads without a unique V-gene family were excluded. In a later analysis, around 650 highly shared, low-generation-probability nucleotide sequences were removed to address suspected cross-contamination and a sequencing artifact. In a later analysis, a clonal expansion index for each public chain was calculated from normalized within-repertoire ranks of inferred template counts. In a later analysis, generation probabilities were computed using a VDJ recombination model fitted to out-of-frame rearrangements, and the results were checked against IGoR. In a later analysis, hypergeometric tests were used to score TCR-TCR, TCR-HLA and TCR-CMV co-occurrence, with a repertoire-size bias correction applied to TCR pairs. False discovery rates were estimated in a later analysis by permuting HLA or CMV assignments 20 times. In a later analysis, co-occurring TCRs were grouped using DBSCAN, and TCRdist sequence similarity was added for clustering within HLA-allele-positive subsets. Repertoires with fewer than 30,000 or more than 120,000 public chains, plus five repertoires with anomalous nucleotide sharing, were excluded from co-occurrence clustering. The clones in this table, taken by TCRdb from immuneACCESS, are in-frame only. Not every clone is retained; where verified, under half of the shortfall comes from an unresolved V gene, and the cause of the rest is unknown. The DNA was the basis for D and trimming; V, J and clone size are from that table. The sample yields over 200,000 clones; roughly 87% were counted once. 5% to 6% of the sample belongs to the ten largest clones.

General findings and caveats noted by the study authors: A later analysis found that HLA-associated TCR beta chains were more clonally expanded and had lower generation probabilities than equally common non-associated chains. While some public TCRs were present in many individuals, most TCR sequences turned up only very rarely across donors. A further reported finding was that TCR beta sequences accurately predicted the HLA-A and HLA-B alleles for most subjects in the first cohort. Because some donors lacked HLA typing at each locus, the association tests relied only on the typed subset. Three of the identified cytomegalovirus-associated TCR beta chains were confirmed in vitro to be specific for cytomegalovirus antigens. The classifier was reported to diagnose cytomegalovirus status with high specificity and sensitivity in both the original cohort and the validation cohort. In a later analysis, several top co-occurrence clusters were reported to appear linked to parvovirus B19, influenza, CMV and Epstein-Barr virus. V-gene and J-gene trimming of TCR beta chains was associated with a missense DCLRE1C variant in a later genetic analysis, and the association was replicated in an independent cohort. The authors suggested that the approach could potentially be generalized to other disease states and immunological phenotypes. The earlier analysis of almost 600 of the donors excluded about 16 rarely observed V segments, including chromosome 9 orphons, because counts were too low. A total of 150 to 200 TCR beta chains were listed by the study as associated with cytomegalovirus. A cluster of highly shared sequence variants was judged likely to be a technical artifact of the sequencing pipeline. A later genetic analysis reported fewer N-insertions in productive TCRs among donors in an Asian-associated ancestry cluster than the roughly 670-donor mean. Only TCR beta chains were sequenced in this cohort, and the absence of alpha or paired-chain data limited detectable features. Correlated functional status among segregating V segments might be attributable to linkage disequilibrium, but an unknown experimental factor could not be ruled out. Specific HLA alleles were associated with 16,951 TCR beta sequences at a false discovery rate of 0.05 in a later analysis. CMV serostatus was the only immune exposure information available for the cohort. Strong co-occurrence of HLA alleles, especially DR and DQ, made assigning TCR associations to individual alleles difficult. Because the 87-base-pair reads could not distinguish some IMGT-functional V segments, including TRBV6-2 and TRBV6-3, those segments were excluded. According to a later analysis, TCR association rates differed among HLA loci, with DRB1 alleles showing the most associated TCRs and HLA-C alleles showing the fewest. An earlier analysis of roughly 570 of the donors showed that most TCR beta V segments appeared in productive rearrangements either about 90% or about 30% of the time, which broadly matched IMGT annotations. A later analysis found that most CMV-associated TCR beta chains appeared HLA-restricted, with HLA associations seemingly driven largely by CMV exposure. Presence/absence analyses assumed roughly uniform sequencing depth across donors, an assumption that may not hold.

This clone was counted a few times. Its recognized antigen is unknown. Base qualities are missing; no much larger clone stands one base away. The cohort consisted of 650 to 700 healthy bone marrow donors. All cohort members were sampled while nominally healthy, although unrecorded immune exposures were likely present. The donor was CMV seropositive and belonged to the group of about 290 seropositive cohort members. A peripheral blood sample was collected from each donor, and TCR beta sequencing was performed on peripheral blood mononuclear cells. The Qiagen DNeasy Blood Extraction Kit was used to extract genomic DNA from the blood cell samples.

In this chain, TRBV6-5 is recombined with TRBJ1-2; 9 central nucleotides agree with TRBD1. Sample: PBMCs. This clonotype originated in a woman aged 40 to 49 in good health and CMV-seropositive. This receptor has the CDR3 CASSYYSRTGDGYTF. The bases are TGTGCCAGCAGTTATTACTCCCGGACAGGGGATGGCTACACCTTC.